This record looks at one T cell receptor beta chain sequence and its context. The entry originates in a study of T cell responses to AZD1222 COVID-19 vaccine. This CDR3 comprises 14 residues. Profiled with immunoSEQ multiplex PCR; TCRdb holds only in-frame clones, not every one. The data show around 94,000 clones, 85% seen once. The V gene is TRBV12-2, the J gene TRBJ2-5; the table assigns TRBD2, which was not confirmed against the DNA. TRBV12-2 is listed as a pseudogene. This clonotype was sampled from an adult who received the AZD1222 COVID-19 vaccine. The sequencing used peripheral blood, collected 28 days after the second AZD1222 dose. The CDR3 protein is CASRLELFYETQYF. The CDR3 DNA follows: TGTGCAAGTCGCTTAGAGCTATTTTACGAGACCCAGTACTTC.